This T cell receptor beta chain emerged from a study of blood T cell repertoires in COVID-19. Cohort assignment relied on participant-reported clinical history. Donors in Cohort 3 who had recovered were those with two negative PCRs, healthcare professional clearance, or resolution of their symptoms. Generated by immunoSEQ multiplex PCR, the TCRdb table keeps only in-frame clones and is missing some. The data contain approximately 300,000 clones, roughly 90% of them singletons. Germline V CDR1 and CDR2: KGHSH, LQKENI. V was pared by 2 bases and J by 0 bases, with 7 bases between. This CDR3 spans 15 amino acids. This clone was picked up a small number of times.

This sequence originates from a woman younger than 45 who had recovered from COVID-19. The chain carries TRBV18 and TRBJ1-4; D is uncertain. The specimen sequenced was PBMCs or T cells enriched from blood (not recorded which). The CDR3 reads CASSPTPATNEKLFF. In DNA, the CDR3 is TGTGCCAGCTCACCAACACCTGCAACTAATGAAAAACTGTTTTTT. The full variable domain, its missing parts supplied by reference TRBV18 and TRBJ1-4, is NAGVMQNPRHLVRRRGQEARLRCSPMKGHSHVYWYRQLPEEGLKFMVYLQKENIIDESGMPKERFSAEFPKEGPSILRIQQVVRGDSAAYFCASSPTPATNEKLFFGSGTQLSVL.